The T cell receptor beta chain described here comes from a study of T cell changes during pregnancy in multiple sclerosis. Data came from immunoSEQ multiplex PCR; TCRdb stores just in-frame clones and leaves some out. This table holds 70,000 to 100,000 clones, 90% to 95% found once. Between the trimmed V and J ends, which lost 0 bases and 3 bases, there was a span of 9 bases. Germline lookup yields CDR1 SGHTA and CDR2 FQGNSA. The CDR3 extends over 15 amino acids. The source of this sequence is a female donor with multiple sclerosis, enrolled in a pregnancy study. Specimen: peripheral blood, collected in the first trimester of pregnancy. The J gene is TRBJ2-1, the V gene TRBV7-2; a weak D match, TRBD2 (6 bases). CDR3 sequence: CASSLASGFYNEQFF. The CDR3 DNA is TGTGCCAGCAGCTTAGCCAGCGGGTTCTACAATGAGCAGTTCTTC.